This T cell receptor beta chain is drawn from a study of cytomegalovirus exposure and HLA in healthy donors. 60 Vbeta and 13 Jbeta primers were used in PCR. Produced via immunoSEQ multiplex PCR; TCRdb's table is partial and in-frame only. Of around 140,000 clones in the sample, roughly 85% are singletons; the top ten hold about 1.6%. In its sample, this clone was seen a few times. Its specificity is not known. The CDR3 sequence is 15 residues long. V was pared by 0 bases and J by 8 bases, with 14 bases between. Germline lookup yields CDR1 SGHAT and CDR2 FQNNGV. Whereas donors were nominally healthy upon sampling, unrecorded immune exposures were probable. Points from the study as a whole: Altogether, 160 or so TCR beta chains were recorded as cytomegalovirus-associated. Earlier analysis yielded a pattern in which most TCR beta V segments were productive about 90% or about 30% of the time.

V gene TRBV11-2 combines with J gene TRBJ2-1; no definite D call. The sequencing sample was made of PBMCs. The TCR originated in a man in his forties in good health and CMV-seronegative. This CDR3 is CASSLETQTYHEQFF. The DNA for the CDR3 is TGTGCCAGCAGCTTAGAGACTCAGACGTACCATGAGCAGTTCTTC.